This is a list of T cell receptor beta chains from one sample in a study of blood T cell repertoires in COVID-19. This table comes from immunoSEQ multiplex PCR, and its TCRdb copy is limited to in-frame clones, with some not included. The repertoire holds under 250,000 clones, with approximately 90% as singletons. Sequenced input: PBMCs or T cells enriched from blood (not recorded which). The receptors originated from a young woman in a cohort exposed to, infected with or recovered from COVID-19 (not recorded which). CDR3s include the opening cysteine and the closing phenylalanine or tryptophan. The order of the fields is CDR3 DNA, CDR3 protein, D gene, clone size, J gene, V gene. The D gene is left open where the match is weak. Some rows mark clone size as missing; the rest say once, few, many or name a class of expanded clone.

TGTGCCAGTGAAGGAGGGATCGGTGAGACCCAGTACTTC CASEGGIGETQYF - - TRBJ2-5 TRBV3-1/TRBV3-2
TGCGCCAGCAGTGTCCTAGCGGGAACTCATGAGCAGTTCTTC CASSVLAGTHEQFF TRBD2 few TRBJ2-1 TRBV10-1
TGTGCCAGCAGCCCTCGGGGACTAAGAGCGCCGTCAGTGGATGAGCAGTTCTTC CASSPRGLRAPSVDEQFF TRBD2 few TRBJ2-1 TRBV7-3
TGTGCCAGGAGACAGGGGAACACTGAAGCTTTCTTT CARRQGNTEAFF TRBD1 - TRBJ1-1 TRBV2
TGTGCCAGCAGCGTAGGAGACAGCCGATCTGGCACAGATACGCAGTATTTT CASSVGDSRSGTDTQYF - - TRBJ2-3 TRBV9
TGCGCCAGCAGCCAAGAGCCAGCATCAGGCCATGGCTACACCTTC CASSQEPASGHGYTF - once TRBJ1-2 TRBV4-1
TGTGCCAGCATAATTAGCGGGGCGGGACTGGATGAGCAGTTCTTC CASIISGAGLDEQFF TRBD2 - TRBJ2-1 TRBV28
TGTGCCAGCTCAAGGGCGGGACAGGTGGACGAAAAACTGTTTTTT CASSRAGQVDEKLFF TRBD1 - TRBJ1-4 TRBV7-9
TGTGCCACCAGCGCACGACAGGGCTATGGCTACACCTTC CATSARQGYGYTF TRBD1 - TRBJ1-2 TRBV15
TGTGCCAGCAGCTTAAGGACAGCTTATGGCTACACCTTC CASSLRTAYGYTF - - TRBJ1-2 TRBV7-9
TGCAGCGTCGACCGACAGGGGTCCTACAATGAGCAGTTCTTC CSVDRQGSYNEQFF TRBD1 - TRBJ2-1 TRBV29-1
TGTGCCACCAGCATAACCGGGACAGCTAACTCTGGAAACACCATATATTTT CATSITGTANSGNTIYF TRBD1 - TRBJ1-3 TRBV15
TGTGCCAGCAGCAAAGCGCCGAGCGGACAGGGCACAGATACGCAGTATTTT CASSKAPSGQGTDTQYF - - TRBJ2-3 TRBV21-1
TGTGCCAGCTCACCACCGTACAGTGGCTCTGGAAACACCATATATTTT CASSPPYSGSGNTIYF - - TRBJ1-3 TRBV18
TGTGCCAGCAGTGACAGGGGATCTTGGGGTGAAAAACTGTTTTTT CASSDRGSWGEKLFF - - TRBJ1-4 TRBV6-4
TGTGCCAGCAGCCACTCAACGGGACAGGGGAGGACAGATACGCAGTATTTT CASSHSTGQGRTDTQYF TRBD1 - TRBJ2-3 TRBV3-1/TRBV3-2
TGTGCCAGCAGCCAAGATAGCGGGAGAGGGCTGGAGACCCAGTACTTC CASSQDSGRGLETQYF TRBD2 - TRBJ2-5 TRBV11-3
TGTGCCAGCAGTTTTGAAAGGGGGCGCGGATGGCCCCAGCATTTT CASSFERGRGWPQHF TRBD1 - TRBJ1-5 TRBV28
TGTGCCAGCAGCTTAGGACAGGGGGGAATTGAAAAACTGTTTTTT CASSLGQGGIEKLFF TRBD1 once TRBJ1-4 TRBV7-2
TGTGCCAGCTCACTGCGGGGGAGCAATCAGCCCCAGCATTTT CASSLRGSNQPQHF - - TRBJ1-5 TRBV18